This T cell receptor beta chain was sequenced in a study of regulatory T cells in long-lasting Graves disease. This clonotype was seen many times. Its cognate antigen is unknown. Study-wide results and caveats: The work looked only at peripheral blood and did not look at thyroid tissue.

As to time point: newly diagnosed GD, antithyroid drugs for less than 3 months. The authors made the TCR library using RNA they extracted from PBMCs. Libraries of TCR beta came from iRepertoire HTBI primers plus Arm-PCR of CDR3 regions. TCRdb redid the calling of the multiplex PCR reads with MiXCR, one entry per CDR3 protein. Of about 440,000 distinct CDR3 sequences listed, roughly 15% were seen once; the top ten hold about a quarter. The V segment lost 5 bases and the J segment 3 bases; nucleotides outside the gene matches: 8. CDR1 is LNHNV, CDR2 YYDKDF, per germline (reference sequence). The CDR3 is 16 amino acids. These data were also filed under a second study, of T cells in Graves' hyperthyroidism and ophthalmopathy. That source reports: With a duration under 2 months, the hyperthyroidism was newly diagnosed in patients aged 18 to 65.

V usage is TRBV15 and J usage is TRBJ1-3; TRBD1 agrees at 9 bases. The sample was peripheral blood mononuclear cells (PBMCs), taken at new diagnosis, from a patient treated with antithyroid drugs. This clonotype was obtained from a woman younger than 35 with Graves disease. The CDR3 DNA reads TGTGCCACCAGCCTAAACCGGGACAGGGTTGGAAACACCATATATTTT. It translates to CATSLNRDRVGNTIYF. Variable domain in full (rest from reference TRBV15 and TRBJ1-3): DAMVIQNPRYQVTQFGKPVTLSCSQTLNHNVMYWYQQKSSQAPKLLFHYYDKDFNNEADTPDNFQSRRPNTSFCFLDIRSPGLGDTAMYLCATSLNRDRVGNTIYFGEGSWLTVV.